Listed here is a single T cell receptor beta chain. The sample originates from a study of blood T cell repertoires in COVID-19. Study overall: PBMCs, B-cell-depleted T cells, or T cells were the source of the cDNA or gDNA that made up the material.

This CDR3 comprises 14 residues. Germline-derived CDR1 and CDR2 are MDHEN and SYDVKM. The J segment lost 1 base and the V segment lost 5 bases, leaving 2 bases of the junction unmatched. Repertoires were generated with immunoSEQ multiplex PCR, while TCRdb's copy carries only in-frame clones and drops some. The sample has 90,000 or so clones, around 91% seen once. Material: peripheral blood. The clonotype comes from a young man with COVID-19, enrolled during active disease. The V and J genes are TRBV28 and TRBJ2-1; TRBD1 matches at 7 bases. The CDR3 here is CASSHRGSYNEQFF. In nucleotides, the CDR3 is TGTGCCAGCAGTCACAGGGGTTCCTACAATGAGCAGTTCTTC.